Sequencing of this T cell receptor beta chain was carried out in a study of blood T cell repertoires in COVID-19. Measured with immunoSEQ multiplex PCR; TCRdb has only the in-frame clones, and not every one. The sample includes some 85,000 clones, approximately 80% seen only once; the top ten take about 6%. The Seattle site enrolled patients during active infection and followed them longitudinally. Germline V lookup: CDR1 SGDLS, CDR2 YYNGEE. The germline V and J ends were trimmed by 4 bases and 0 bases, with 10 bases remaining between them. This CDR3 has 14 amino acids. Material: peripheral blood. The chain joins TRBV9 to TRBJ1-1; D unclear. The receptor comes from a man between 65 and 80 years old with COVID-19, enrolled during active disease. The CDR3 nucleotides read TGTGCCAGCAGCCCCGGGGTTATGAACACTGAAGCTTTCTTT. Translated: CASSPGVMNTEAFF. Full variable domain (rest looked up from reference TRBV9 and TRBJ1-1): DSGVTQTPKHLITATGQRVTLRCSPRSGDLSVYWYQQSLDQGLQFLIQYYNGEERAKGNILERFSAQQFPDLHSELNLSSLELGDSALYFCASSPGVMNTEAFFGQGTRLTVV.